Given below is one T cell receptor beta chain in context. Repertoires were generated with immunoSEQ multiplex PCR, while TCRdb's copy carries only in-frame clones and drops some. The table lists under 85,000 clones, roughly 82% of them singletons. These data are taken from a study of control samples from healthy donors and cancer patients. Unmatched junction bases numbered 11, after V lost 0 bases and J lost 6 bases. Germline lookup yields CDR1 LGHNA and CDR2 YNFKEQ. The CDR3 has 17 residues. The sequence was collected from a woman in her forties or fifties with lung cancer. The sequenced sample consisted of PBMCs. The rearrangement links TRBV4-2 to TRBJ1-1; TRBD1 matches at 9 bases. In DNA form, the CDR3 reads TGTGCCAGCAGCCAAGACGGAGGACAGGGGAATGTGGCTGAAGCTTTCTTT. It encodes CASSQDGGQGNVAEAFF.